Sequencing of this TCR beta chain was carried out in a study of blood T cell repertoires in COVID-19. On the study more broadly: PBMCs, B-cell-depleted T cells, or T cells provided the cDNA or gDNA that made up the material.

In the original workflow: Using reference gene primer amplification, nucleated cell counts were estimated. The data were produced by immunoSEQ multiplex PCR, yet TCRdb's version contains in-frame clones alone and is incomplete. V and J calls and clone size are as listed in that table; D and trimming were resolved from the DNA. The repertoire includes approximately 210,000 clones, around 76% of them detected once, and about a sixth sits in the top ten. The CDR3 length is 15 residues. V was pared by 4 bases and J by 5 bases, with 6 bases of the junction left unmatched. CDR1 SEHNR and CDR2 FQNEAQ come from the germline V gene (reference sequence). There are a few counts of this clone.

Sequencing used PBMCs or T cells enriched from blood (not recorded which). The chain has TRBV7-9 and TRBJ2-5; 11 bases are shared with TRBD1. The source of this sequence is a woman between 45 and 65 years old with acute COVID-19. This chain's CDR3 is CASSSGQGAYETQYF. The CDR3 nucleotides are TGTGCCAGCAGCTCTGGACAGGGGGCGTATGAGACCCAGTACTTC.